Below, one T cell receptor beta chain is given with its context. A much larger clone lies one base from this, so it may be a read error. Distinct nucleotide sequences in the sample also encode this CDR3. This CDR3 spans 11 amino acids. Deletions cut 3 bases from V and 5 bases from J, with 4 bases between. The record originates from a study of control samples from healthy donors and cancer patients. Sequenced by immunoSEQ multiplex PCR; TCRdb stores in-frame clones only, minus some. Found here are about 93,000 clones, about 87% of them singletons; the top ten hold 13% to 15%. The chain employs TRBV12-3 or TRBV12-4 and TRBJ2-5; D call uncertain. The receptor was isolated from a woman aged 70-85 years in good health. Sequenced input: blood. CDR3 in DNA: TGTGCCAGCAGTTTCGGGGAGACCCAGTACTTC. The encoded protein is CASSFGETQYF.